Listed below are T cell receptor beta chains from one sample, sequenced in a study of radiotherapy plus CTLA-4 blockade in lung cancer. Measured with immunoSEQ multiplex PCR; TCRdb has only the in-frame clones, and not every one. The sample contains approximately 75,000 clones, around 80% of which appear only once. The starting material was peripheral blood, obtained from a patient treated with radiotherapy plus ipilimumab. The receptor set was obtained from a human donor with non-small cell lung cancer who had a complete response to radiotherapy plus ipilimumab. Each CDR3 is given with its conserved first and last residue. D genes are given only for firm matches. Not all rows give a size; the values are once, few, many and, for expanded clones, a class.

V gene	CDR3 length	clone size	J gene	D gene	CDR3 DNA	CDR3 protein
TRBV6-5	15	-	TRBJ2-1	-	TGTGCCAGCAGTAAACAGGGTGTGGGCAACAATGAGCAGTTCTTC	CASSKQGVGNNEQFF
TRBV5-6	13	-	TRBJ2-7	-	TGTGCCAGCAGCTTGCAGCGACAGTCTACCCCATTCTTC	CASSLQRQSTPFF
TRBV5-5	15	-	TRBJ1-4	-	TGTGCCAGCAGCCGAATCCCCTGGGGGGACGAAAAACTGTTTTTT	CASSRIPWGDEKLFF
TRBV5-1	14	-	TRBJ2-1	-	TGCGCCAGCAGCTTGGGCCAGGGTGACAATGAGCAGTTCTTC	CASSLGQGDNEQFF
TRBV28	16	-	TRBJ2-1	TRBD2	TGTGCCAGCCTTTACCGAGGACTAGCGGGATACAATGAGCAGTTCTTC	CASLYRGLAGYNEQFF
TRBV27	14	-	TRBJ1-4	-	TGTGCCAGCAGTTTACGGCAGTTTAATGAAAAACTGTTTTTT	CASSLRQFNEKLFF
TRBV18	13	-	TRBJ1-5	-	TGTGCCAGCTCACAAGGGACCAACCAGCCCCAGCATTTT	CASSQGTNQPQHF
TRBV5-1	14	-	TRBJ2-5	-	TGCGCCAGCGGGGCCGGACAAGGCCAAGAGACCCAGTACTTC	CASGAGQGQETQYF
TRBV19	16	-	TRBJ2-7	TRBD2	TGTGCCAGTACTCCCACCTGGGGGGGGAACTCCTACGAGCAGTACTTC	CASTPTWGGNSYEQYF
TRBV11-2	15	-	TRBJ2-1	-	TGTGCCAGCAGCTCCCGGGACAACTCCTACAATGAGCAGTTCTTC	CASSSRDNSYNEQFF
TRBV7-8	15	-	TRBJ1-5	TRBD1	TGTGCCAGCAGCTTAGGTCAGGGGGCCAATCAGCCCCAGCATTTT	CASSLGQGANQPQHF
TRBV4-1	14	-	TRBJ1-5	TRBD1	TGCGCCAGCAGCCCGACAGGGTCTAATCAGCCCCAGCATTTT	CASSPTGSNQPQHF
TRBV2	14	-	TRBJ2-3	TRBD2	TGTGCCAGCAGTGAGGGGCGGGGGACAGATACGCAGTATTTT	CASSEGRGTDTQYF
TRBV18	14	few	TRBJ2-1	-	TGTGCCAGCTCACCAGCGGGCCTCTACAATGAGCAGTTCTTC	CASSPAGLYNEQFF
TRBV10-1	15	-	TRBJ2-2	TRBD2	TGCGCCAGCAGTGAAGGTAGCGGGGTCACCGGGGAGCTGTTTTTT	CASSEGSGVTGELFF
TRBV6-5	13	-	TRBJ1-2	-	TGTGCCAGCAGCCCCGGGAGGGGTGGTGGCTACACCTTC	CASSPGRGGGYTF
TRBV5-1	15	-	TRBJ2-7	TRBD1	TGCGCCAGCAGCTCCGGACAGGGGGAATCCTACGAGCAGTACTTC	CASSSGQGESYEQYF
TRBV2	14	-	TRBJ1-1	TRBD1	TGTGCCAGCAGTCGACAGGGAGGTAGCACTGAAGCTTTCTTT	CASSRQGGSTEAFF
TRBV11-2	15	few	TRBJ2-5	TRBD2	TGTGCCAGCAGCCAGACCTGGACTAGCGGGGAGACCCAGTACTTC	CASSQTWTSGETQYF
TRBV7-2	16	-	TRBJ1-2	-	TGTGCCAGCAGCTTAGCTGGGCCCAGCCTGTTCAATGGCTACACCTTC	CASSLAGPSLFNGYTF
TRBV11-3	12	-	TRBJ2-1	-	TGTGCCAGCAGCTTAAGAGCAGGCCCCCAGTTCTTC	CASSLRAGPQFF
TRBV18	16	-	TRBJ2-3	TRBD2	TGTGCCAGCTCAGATCCTAGCGGAGGCGGTATGGATACGCAGTATTTT	CASSDPSGGGMDTQYF
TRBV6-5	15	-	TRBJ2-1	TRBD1	TGTGCCAGCACGACAGGGGAAACCCGAGACAATGAGCAGTTCTTC	CASTTGETRDNEQFF
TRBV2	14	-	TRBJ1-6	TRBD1	TGTGCCAGCAGAGGGACAGGGGCCGTTTCACCCCTCCACTTT	CASRGTGAVSPLHF
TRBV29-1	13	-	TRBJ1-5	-	TGCAGCGTTGGCGGTGGCCCGGGGCAGCCCCAGCATTTT	CSVGGGPGQPQHF